This T cell receptor beta chain was sequenced for a study of tumor-infiltrating lymphocytes in primary liver carcinoma (dated by TCRdb to 2016 to 2017). Background on the whole study: The five patients, three men and two women aged 30 to 69 years, had hepatocellular carcinoma (four) or combined HCC and intrahepatic cholangiocarcinoma (one). The five patients had tumors of stage T1-T3 N0M0, with maximum diameters ranging from roughly 4 to 11 cm. Each sample produced about 3.5 to 7.13 million productive TCRbeta reads, and read depth showed no significant difference between tissue types. TCRbeta repertoire sequencing, expression microarrays and whole-exome sequencing were combined in the study across five regions of each liver tumor, with adjacent normal tissue and blood also included. TCRbeta repertoire sequencing covered 35 specimens from 5 patients: 25 or so tumor regions, 5 adjacent noncancerous liver tissues and 5 peripheral blood samples. The roughly 25 tumor region samples were profiled with Agilent mRNA microarrays so that TCRbeta repertoire diversity could be related to the local molecular phenotype. High reproducibility was observed for the technical replicate repertoires, with mean shared-clone rates approximately 0.9 and correlation coefficients above 0.95. The study at large found these results: A significantly larger repertoire fraction was made up by the top 250 clones in tumors than in blood (p = 0.039). Since the samples were bulk and unsorted, there was no way to compare CD4+ and CD8+ T cell repertoires. Only 4 to 6 patients were included in the study, and the authors note that the findings should be validated in a larger study. Just about 7.5-24% of top clones turned up in all five regions of a tumor, which suggests spatial heterogeneity among tumor-infiltrating T cells. Repertoire overlap was found to be higher between tumor regions (mean roughly 35%) than between tumor-adjacent (roughly 17%) or tumor-blood (about 15%) pairs, consistent with antigen-driven expansion. Only the TCR beta chain was sequenced, so true repertoire diversity is likely underestimated because unpaired alpha chains were not captured.

This clonotype came up many times. The antigen it recognizes is unknown. The record has no base qualities; no much larger clone is one base away. Without any cell sorting, total RNA and DNA were extracted together from around 20-30 mg of bulk tissue using the AllPrep DNA/RNA mini kit. Between November 2015 and early 2016, 4 or 5 patients in China with histopathologically diagnosed primary liver carcinoma had their tumors surgically resected. At the time of sampling, the patients were treatment-naive and had chronic HBV infection. Each tumor was sampled at five spatially separated regions: the superior, inferior, left-lateral and right-lateral poles and the tumor centre. According to histology, viable tumor cells made up more than 85% of every tumor sample. Fresh tumor and adjacent tissue pieces were bisected; one half was stored in RNAlater at -80°C, the other sent for histology. TCRbeta-specific cDNA was reverse-transcribed from about 520 ng total RNA using a constant-region primer and ProtoScript II reverse transcriptase. The TCRbeta libraries were prepared through three rounds of nested multiplex PCR following a slightly modified ARM-PCR procedure. Each of the first two PCR rounds ran for approximately 11 cycles using multiplex TRBV1-TRBV30 forward primers together with a Cbeta reverse primer. Sample barcodes and Illumina adapters were added in a final 25-cycle PCR with Deep VentR polymerase. Before sequencing, amplicons between 200 and 500 bp were purified from gel using a QIAquick gel extraction kit. An Illumina HiSeq 2500 was used to sequence the TCRbeta amplicons, generating 250-bp paired-end reads. The original pipeline was this. Trimmomatic v0.33 was used to quality-trim the reads, and FLASH v1.2.11 was used to merge paired reads so that full CDR3 sequences could be recovered. MiGEC v1.2.1b assigned V, D and J germline segments to the rearranged TCRbeta sequences. Clonotype statistics and Shannon-Wiener diversity indices were calculated with VDJtools v1.0.0. To cut down on sampling bias, every analysis after diversity analysis relied on just the 250 most abundant clonotypes from each sample. TCRdb reprocessed the public reads (quality trimming at Q25 with fastp, clone calling with MiXCR) and kept in-frame beta chains. Every entry covers one CDR3 protein and lists the most common genes and DNA from its rows. Here the V and J calls rest on TCRdb's processing, not on the authors' analysis. The sample includes 100,000 to 150,000 distinct CDR3 sequences, with 55% to 75% observed a single time. The top ten clonotypes cover 9.3% of the sample.

Taken from the germline V gene, the CDR1 and CDR2 loops are LGHNA and YNFKEQ. The germline V end is reduced by 3 bases and the J end by 6 bases; junction bases left unmatched: 9. The CDR3, cysteine through phenylalanine, is 16 amino acids long. Left in the record is the CDR3 DNA by itself, 48 bases read in frame from the first base. The material sequenced was liver tumor tissue from sampling region 1. The cell subset or site label for this specimen denotes: tumor region T1, superior pole. This sequence was found in a woman aged 55-70 years with primary liver carcinoma and hepatitis B virus infection. The chain couples TRBV4-2 to TRBJ2-7; 12 junctional bases match TRBD2. For the CDR3, the sequence is CASSQTPSGRAAEQYF. The nucleotides read TGTGCCAGCAGCCAGACCCCTAGCGGGAGGGCTGCCGAGCAGTACTTC.